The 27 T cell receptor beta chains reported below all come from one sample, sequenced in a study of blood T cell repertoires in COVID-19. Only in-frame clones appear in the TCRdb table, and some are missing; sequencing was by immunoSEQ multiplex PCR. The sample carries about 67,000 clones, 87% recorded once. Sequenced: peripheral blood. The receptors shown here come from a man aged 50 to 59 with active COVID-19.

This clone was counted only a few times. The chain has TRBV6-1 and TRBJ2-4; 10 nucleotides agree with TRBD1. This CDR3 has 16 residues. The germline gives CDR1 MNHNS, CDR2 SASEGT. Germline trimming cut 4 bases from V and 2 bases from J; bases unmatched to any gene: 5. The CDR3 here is CASSGRQGATKNIQYF. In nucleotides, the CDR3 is TGTGCCAGCAGTGGGAGACAGGGGGCGACCAAAAACATTCAGTACTTC.

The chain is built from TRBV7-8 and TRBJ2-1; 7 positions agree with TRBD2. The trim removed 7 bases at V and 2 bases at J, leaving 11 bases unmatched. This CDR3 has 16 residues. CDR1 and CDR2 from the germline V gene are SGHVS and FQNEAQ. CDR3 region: CASTPYRRGTYNEQFF. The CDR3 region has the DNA TGTGCCAGCACTCCGTATAGGCGGGGGACCTACAATGAGCAGTTCTTC.

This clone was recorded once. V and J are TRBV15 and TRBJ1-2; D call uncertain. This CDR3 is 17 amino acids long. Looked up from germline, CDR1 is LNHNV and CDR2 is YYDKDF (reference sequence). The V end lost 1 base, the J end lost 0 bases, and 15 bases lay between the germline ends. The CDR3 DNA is TGTGCCACCAGCAGAGCAGGTGCGGAGGTCTCTAACTATGGCTACACCTTC. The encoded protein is CATSRAGAEVSNYGYTF. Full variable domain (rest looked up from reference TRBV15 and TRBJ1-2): DAMVIQNPRYQVTQFGKPVTLSCSQTLNHNVMYWYQQKSSQAPKLLFHYYDKDFNNEADTPDNFQSRRPNTSFCFLDIRSPGLGDTAMYLCATSRAGAEVSNYGYTFGSGTRLTVV.

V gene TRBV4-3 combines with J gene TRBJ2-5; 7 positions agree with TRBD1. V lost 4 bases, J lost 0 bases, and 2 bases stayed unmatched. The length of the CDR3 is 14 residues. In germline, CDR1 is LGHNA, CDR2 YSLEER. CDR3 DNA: TGCGCCAGCAGCCTGGACAGGAACCAAGAGACCCAGTACTTC. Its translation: CASSLDRNQETQYF.

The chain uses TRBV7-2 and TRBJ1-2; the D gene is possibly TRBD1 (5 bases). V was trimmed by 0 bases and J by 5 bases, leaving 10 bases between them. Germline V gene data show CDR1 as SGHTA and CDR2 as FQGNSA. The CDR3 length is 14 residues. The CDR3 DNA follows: TGTGCCAGCAGCTTAGCAGGGGCGGGGTATGGCTACACCTTC. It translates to CASSLAGAGYGYTF.

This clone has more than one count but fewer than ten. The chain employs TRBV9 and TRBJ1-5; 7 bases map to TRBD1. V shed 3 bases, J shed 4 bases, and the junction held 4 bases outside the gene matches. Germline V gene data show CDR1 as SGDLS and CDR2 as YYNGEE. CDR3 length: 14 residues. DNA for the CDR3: TGTGCCAGCAGCGGGGGACAGATAAATCAGCCCCAGCATTTT. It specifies CASSGGQINQPQHF.

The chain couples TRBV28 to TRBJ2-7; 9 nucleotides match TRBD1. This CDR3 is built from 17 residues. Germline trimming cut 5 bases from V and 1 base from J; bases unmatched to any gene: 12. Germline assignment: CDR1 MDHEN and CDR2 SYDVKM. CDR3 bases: TGTGCCAGCAGTGCGGACAGGGGAAGTAAAGGGTCCTACGAGCAGTACTTC. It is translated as CASSADRGSKGSYEQYF.

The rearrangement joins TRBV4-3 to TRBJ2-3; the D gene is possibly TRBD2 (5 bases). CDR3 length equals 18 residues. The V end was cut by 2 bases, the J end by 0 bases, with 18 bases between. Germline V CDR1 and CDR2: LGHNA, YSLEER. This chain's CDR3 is CASSQQDGPWRSTDTQYF. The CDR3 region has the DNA TGCGCCAGCAGCCAACAAGATGGCCCCTGGAGGAGCACAGATACGCAGTATTTT.

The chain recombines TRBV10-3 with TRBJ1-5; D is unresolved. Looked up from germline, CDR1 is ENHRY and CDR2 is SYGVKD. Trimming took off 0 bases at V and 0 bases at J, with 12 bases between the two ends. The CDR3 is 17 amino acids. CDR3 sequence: CAISESLIRDSNQPQHF. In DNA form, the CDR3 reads TGTGCCATCAGTGAGTCCCTAATTCGGGATAGCAATCAGCCCCAGCATTTT.

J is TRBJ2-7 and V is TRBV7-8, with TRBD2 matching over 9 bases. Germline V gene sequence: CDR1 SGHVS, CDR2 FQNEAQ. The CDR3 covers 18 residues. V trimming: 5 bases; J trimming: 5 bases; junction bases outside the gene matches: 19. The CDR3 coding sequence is TGTGCCAGCAGCCCGCCCTTCGGTAGGACTAGCGAGAAAAACGAGCAGTACTTC. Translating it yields CASSPPFGRTSEKNEQYF. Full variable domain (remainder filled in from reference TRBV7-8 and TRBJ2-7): GAGVSQSPRYKVAKRGQDVALRCDPISGHVSLFWYQQALGQGPEFLTYFQNEAQLDKSGLPSDRFFAERPEGSVSTLKIQRTQQEDSAVYLCASSPPFGRTSEKNEQYFGPGTRLTVT.

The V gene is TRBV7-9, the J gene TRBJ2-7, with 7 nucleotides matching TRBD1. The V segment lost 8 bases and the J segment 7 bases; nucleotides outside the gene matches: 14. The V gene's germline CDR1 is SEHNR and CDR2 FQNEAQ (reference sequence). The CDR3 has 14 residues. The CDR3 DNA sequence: TGTGCCAGCGACTCCGACAGGGAATTGGGAGAGCAGTACTTC. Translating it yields CASDSDRELGEQYF.

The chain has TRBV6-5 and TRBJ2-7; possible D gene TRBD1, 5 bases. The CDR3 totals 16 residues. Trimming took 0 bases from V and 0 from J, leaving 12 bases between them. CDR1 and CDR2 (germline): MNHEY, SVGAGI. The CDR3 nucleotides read TGTGCCAGCAGTTACTCCGGGTGGGGCCTCTCCTACGAGCAGTACTTC. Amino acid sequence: CASSYSGWGLSYEQYF.

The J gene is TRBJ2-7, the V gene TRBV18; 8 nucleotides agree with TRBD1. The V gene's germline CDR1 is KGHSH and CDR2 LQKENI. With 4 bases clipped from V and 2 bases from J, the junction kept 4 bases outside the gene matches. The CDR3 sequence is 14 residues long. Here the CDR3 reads CASSRDRTAYEQYF. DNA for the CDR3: TGTGCCAGCTCACGGGACAGGACGGCCTACGAGCAGTACTTC. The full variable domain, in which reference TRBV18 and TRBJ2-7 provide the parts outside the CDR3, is NAGVMQNPRHLVRRRGQEARLRCSPMKGHSHVYWYRQLPEEGLKFMVYLQKENIIDESGMPKERFSAEFPKEGPSILRIQQVVRGDSAAYFCASSRDRTAYEQYFGPGTRLTVT.

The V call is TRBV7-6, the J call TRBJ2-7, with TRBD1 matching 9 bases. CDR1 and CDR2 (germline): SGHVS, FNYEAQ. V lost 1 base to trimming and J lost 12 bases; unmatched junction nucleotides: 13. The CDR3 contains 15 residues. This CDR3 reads CASSLVGTGGVDLYF. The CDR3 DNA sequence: TGTGCCAGCAGCTTAGTTGGTACAGGGGGCGTTGATCTGTACTTC.

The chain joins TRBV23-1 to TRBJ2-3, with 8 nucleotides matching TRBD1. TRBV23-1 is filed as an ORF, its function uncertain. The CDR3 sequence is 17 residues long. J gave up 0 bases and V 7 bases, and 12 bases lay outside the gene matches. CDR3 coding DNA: TGCGCCAGCACCCGCCGGACAGGGTCTGTTAGCACAGATACGCAGTATTTT. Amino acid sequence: CASTRRTGSVSTDTQYF.

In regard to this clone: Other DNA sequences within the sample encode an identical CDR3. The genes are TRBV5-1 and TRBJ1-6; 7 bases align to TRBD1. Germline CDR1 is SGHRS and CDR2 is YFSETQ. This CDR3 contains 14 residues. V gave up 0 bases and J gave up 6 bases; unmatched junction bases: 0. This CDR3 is CASSLDRGNSPLHF. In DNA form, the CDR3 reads TGCGCCAGCAGCTTGGACAGGGGTAATTCACCCCTCCACTTT. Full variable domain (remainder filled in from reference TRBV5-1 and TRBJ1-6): KAGVTQTPRYLIKTRGQQVTLSCSPISGHRSVSWYQQTPGQGLQFLFEYFSETQRNKGNFPGRFSGRQFSNSRSEMNVSTLELGDSALYLCASSLDRGNSPLHFGNGTRLTVT.

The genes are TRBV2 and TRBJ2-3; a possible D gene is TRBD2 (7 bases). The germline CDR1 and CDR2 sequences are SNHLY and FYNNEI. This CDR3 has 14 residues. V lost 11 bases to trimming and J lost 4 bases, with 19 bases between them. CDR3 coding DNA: TGTGCCCAAGAAGAGGGGGGGCGGGCAGATACGCAGTATTTT. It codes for CAQEEGGRADTQYF. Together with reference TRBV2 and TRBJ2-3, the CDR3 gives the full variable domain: EPEVTQTPSHQVTQMGQEVILRCVPISNHLYFYWYRQILGQKVEFLVSFYNNEISEKSEIFDDQFSVERPDGSNFTLKIRSTKLEDSAMYFCAQEEGGRADTQYFGPGTRLTVL.

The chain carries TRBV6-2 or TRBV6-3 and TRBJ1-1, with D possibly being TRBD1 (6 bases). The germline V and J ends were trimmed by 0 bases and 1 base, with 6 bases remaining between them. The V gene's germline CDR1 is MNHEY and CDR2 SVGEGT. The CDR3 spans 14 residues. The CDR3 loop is CASSYSGANTEAFF. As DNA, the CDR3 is TGTGCCAGCAGTTACTCGGGGGCGAACACTGAAGCTTTCTTT.

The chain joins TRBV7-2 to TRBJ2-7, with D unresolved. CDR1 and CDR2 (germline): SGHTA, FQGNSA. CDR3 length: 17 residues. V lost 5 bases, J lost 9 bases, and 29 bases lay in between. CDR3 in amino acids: CASSVTPLSTLRVGQYF. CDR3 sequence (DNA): TGTGCCAGCAGCGTAACCCCGTTAAGTACCCTACGAGTTGGGCAGTACTTC.

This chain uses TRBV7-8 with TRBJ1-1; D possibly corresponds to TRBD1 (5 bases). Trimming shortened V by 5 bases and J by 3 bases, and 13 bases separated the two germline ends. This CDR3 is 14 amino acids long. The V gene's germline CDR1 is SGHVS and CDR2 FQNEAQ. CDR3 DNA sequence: TGTGCCAGCAGCCCACGGCCGGGGGACACTGAAGCTTTCTTT. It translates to CASSPRPGDTEAFF. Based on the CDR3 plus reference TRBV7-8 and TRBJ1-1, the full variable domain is GAGVSQSPRYKVAKRGQDVALRCDPISGHVSLFWYQQALGQGPEFLTYFQNEAQLDKSGLPSDRFFAERPEGSVSTLKIQRTQQEDSAVYLCASSPRPGDTEAFFGQGTRLTVV.

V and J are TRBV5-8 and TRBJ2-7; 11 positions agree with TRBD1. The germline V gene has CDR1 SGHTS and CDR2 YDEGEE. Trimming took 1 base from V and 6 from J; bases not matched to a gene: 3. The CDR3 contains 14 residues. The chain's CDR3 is CASSLRTGGGEQYF. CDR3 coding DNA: TGTGCCAGCAGCTTGCGGACAGGGGGCGGCGAGCAGTACTTC.

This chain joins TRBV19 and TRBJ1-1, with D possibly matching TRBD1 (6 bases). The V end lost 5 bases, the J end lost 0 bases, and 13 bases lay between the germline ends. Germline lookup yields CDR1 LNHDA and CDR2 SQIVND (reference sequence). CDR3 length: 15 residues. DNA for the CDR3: TGTGCCAGTAGTGCGGCCGGGACATTGAACACTGAAGCTTTCTTT. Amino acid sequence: CASSAAGTLNTEAFF.

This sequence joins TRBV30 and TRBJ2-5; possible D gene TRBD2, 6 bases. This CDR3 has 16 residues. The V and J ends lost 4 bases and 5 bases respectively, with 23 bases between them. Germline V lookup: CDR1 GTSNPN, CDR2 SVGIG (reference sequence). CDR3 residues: CAWNTPRRGLGETQYF. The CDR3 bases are TGTGCCTGGAACACCCCACGGAGGGGCTTAGGGGAGACCCAGTACTTC.

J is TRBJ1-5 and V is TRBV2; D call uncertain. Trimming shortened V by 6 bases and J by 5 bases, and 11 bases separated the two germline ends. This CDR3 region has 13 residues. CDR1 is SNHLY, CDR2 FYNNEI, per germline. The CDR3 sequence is CASSDVRDQPQHF. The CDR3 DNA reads TGTGCCAGCAGCGATGTGCGGGATCAGCCCCAGCATTTT.

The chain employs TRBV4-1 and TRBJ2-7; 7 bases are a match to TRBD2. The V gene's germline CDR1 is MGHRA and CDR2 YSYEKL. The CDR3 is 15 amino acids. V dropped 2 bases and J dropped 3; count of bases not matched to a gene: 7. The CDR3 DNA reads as TGCGCCAGCAGCCAATCGACTAGCTTCTTCTACGAGCAGTACTTC. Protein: CASSQSTSFFYEQYF.

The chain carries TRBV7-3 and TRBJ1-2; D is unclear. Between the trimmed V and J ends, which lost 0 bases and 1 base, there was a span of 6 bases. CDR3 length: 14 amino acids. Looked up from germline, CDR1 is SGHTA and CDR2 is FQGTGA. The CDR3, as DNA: TGTGCCAGCAGCTTAACGCCAGATAACTATGGCTACACCTTC. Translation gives CASSLTPDNYGYTF.

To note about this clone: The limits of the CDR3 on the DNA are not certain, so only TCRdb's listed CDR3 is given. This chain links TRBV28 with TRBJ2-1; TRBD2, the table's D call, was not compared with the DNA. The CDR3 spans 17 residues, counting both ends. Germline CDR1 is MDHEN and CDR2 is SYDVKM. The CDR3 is CASSSSGGARSYNEQFF.